A single sample is the source of the 15 T cell receptor beta chains below, sequenced in a study of post-analysis software for immune sequencing data. Their antigens remain unidentified. TCR beta libraries were prepared from cDNA with unique molecular identifiers. TCRdb itself ran the PCR reads through MiXCR, one entry per CDR3 protein. Of about 380,000 distinct CDR3 sequences listed, about a third are singletons. Findings of the study overall: Several TRBV segments (TRBV5-6, TRBV5-1 and TRBV20-1 among them) occurred more frequently in patients than in controls.

Sequences were obtained from blood. Receptors were obtained from a girl aged 5 to 17 with multiple sclerosis.

The chain recombines TRBV12-3 or TRBV12-4 with TRBJ2-7, with D hard to call. The CDR3 loop spans 13 amino acids. V was trimmed by 1 base and J by 4 bases, leaving 8 bases between them. CDR3: CASSLGIGYEQYF. CDR3 nucleotides: TGTGCCAGCAGTTTAGGTATTGGATACGAGCAGTACTTC.

This sequence joins TRBV3-1 and TRBJ1-2, with D unresolved. Germline values: CDR1 LGHDT, CDR2 YNNKEL (reference sequence). The ends were cut back, 0 bases at V and 5 bases at J, with 10 bases in the middle. CDR3 size: 14 residues. In DNA, the CDR3 is TGTGCCAGCAGCCAAGATCAAACGGCATATGGCTACACCTTC. This gives the protein CASSQDQTAYGYTF.

The chain links TRBV7-9 to TRBJ2-5; 8 bases are shared with TRBD1. Matching the DNA end better, TRBJ2-7 makes the J call doubtful. Per germline, CDR1 SEHNR and CDR2 FQNEAQ (reference sequence). This CDR3 has 12 amino acids. The CDR3 spells CASSQDRVEQYF. In DNA form, the CDR3 reads TGTGCCAGCAGCCAGGACAGGGTCGAGCAGTACTTC.

This clonotype was counted a single time. The CDR3 DNA reads as TGTGCCAGCAAACCAGGAGGGGGCCTCTATGGCTACACCTTC. Its translation: CASKPGGGLYGYTF. The chain employs TRBV12-3 or TRBV12-4 and TRBJ1-2, with 7 bases matching TRBD1. The V gene end was trimmed by 7 bases and the J gene end by 4 bases; junction bases not matched to a gene: 9. CDR3 length: 14 residues.

This clonotype was seen a handful of times. This chain uses TRBV3-1 with TRBJ2-7, with a tentative D call TRBD2 (6 bases). This CDR3 contains 16 residues. Germline V gene sequence: CDR1 LGHDT, CDR2 YNNKEL (reference sequence). V was trimmed by 2 bases and J by 2 bases, leaving 16 bases between them. CDR3 DNA sequence: TGTGCCAGCAGCCAATTAGCCCATGGGACTCCCTACGAGCAGTACTTC. Translating it yields CASSQLAHGTPYEQYF.

The chain uses TRBV20-1 and TRBJ2-4; tentative D call: TRBD1 (5 bases). V was trimmed by 5 bases and J by 0 bases, leaving 11 bases between them. Germline V gives CDR1 DFQATT, CDR2 SNEGSKA (reference sequence). The CDR3 is 14 residues long. CDR3 amino acids: CSAHPGIAKNIQYF. The CDR3 DNA follows: TGCAGTGCTCACCCAGGGATAGCCAAAAACATTCAGTACTTC.

The chain has TRBV18 and TRBJ1-5; D gene ambiguous. Trimming shortened V by 2 bases and J by 5 bases, and 13 bases separated the two germline ends. CDR1 is KGHSH, CDR2 LQKENI, per germline. This CDR3 comprises 15 residues. CDR3 residues: CASSPMGGKDQPQHF. CDR3 sequence (DNA): TGTGCCAGCTCACCAATGGGAGGGAAGGATCAGCCCCAGCATTTT. Combining the CDR3 with reference TRBV18 and TRBJ1-5 gives the whole variable domain NAGVMQNPRHLVRRRGQEARLRCSPMKGHSHVYWYRQLPEEGLKFMVYLQKENIIDESGMPKERFSAEFPKEGPSILRIQQVVRGDSAAYFCASSPMGGKDQPQHFGDGTRLSIL.

This clonotype has at least ten counts. CDR3 DNA: TGTGCCAGCAGGGAGCGGGGGTACCAAGAGACCCAGTACTTC. This translates into CASRERGYQETQYF. The rearrangement links TRBV6-1 to TRBJ2-5; 8 nucleotides line up with TRBD2. V was clipped by 6 bases and J by 0 bases; unmatched bases: 3. Germline-derived CDR1 and CDR2 are MNHNS and SASEGT. The CDR3 has 14 amino acids.

V and J are TRBV10-3 and TRBJ1-2; TRBD1 is a possible D gene (5 bases). CDR3 length: 14 residues. From germline, CDR1 is ENHRY and CDR2 SYGVKD. Trimming cost V 5 bases and J 1 base, with 11 bases left between them. CDR3 sequence: CAISQRGFNYGYTF. CDR3 in DNA: TGTGCCATCAGTCAAAGGGGATTTAACTATGGCTACACCTTC.

This clonotype was found a few times. The chain's CDR3 is CSARGDRNQPQHF. CDR3 coding DNA: TGCAGTGCTAGAGGGGACCGCAATCAGCCCCAGCATTTT. V and J are TRBV20-1 and TRBJ1-5; possible D gene TRBD1, 5 bases. V was cut by 1 base and J by 2 bases, with 6 bases left in between. The germline gives CDR1 DFQATT, CDR2 SNEGSKA (reference sequence). The CDR3 totals 13 residues.

V is TRBV7-8 and J is TRBJ2-4, with D unresolved. TRBJ2-7 matches the DNA end more closely, so the J call is doubtful. Germline CDR1 reads SGHVS; CDR2 reads FQNEAQ. The CDR3 covers 17 residues. DNA for the CDR3: TGTGCCAGCAGCTTACGATCCCTCCGGACGGCAACCTACGAGCAGTACTTC. It encodes CASSLRSLRTATYEQYF.

This clonotype was found a few times. CDR3 DNA: TGTGCCAGCAGTTTTCAGGACCTAATTGTATCACCCCTCCACTTT. It specifies CASSFQDLIVSPLHF. This chain uses TRBV28 with TRBJ1-6; unclear D gene. The CDR3 is 15 amino acids. Germline V gives CDR1 MDHEN, CDR2 SYDVKM. V was pared by 3 bases and J by 10 bases, with 16 bases between.

With respect to this clonotype: An end of the junction does not agree with germline; a read error may underlie this. The chain's CDR3 is CVSSSGQGVEMDYTF. CDR3 bases: TGTGTCAGCAGCTCGGGACAGGGGGTGGAGATGGACTACACCTTC. The chain is built from TRBV7-2 and TRBJ1-2, with TRBD1 matching 11 bases. CDR3 length: 15 residues. Germline V gene sequence: CDR1 SGHTA, CDR2 FQGNSA. Combining the CDR3 with reference TRBV7-2 and TRBJ1-2 gives the whole variable domain GAGVSQSPSNKVTEKGKDVELRCDPISGHTALYWYRQSLGQGLEFLIYFQGNSAPDKSGLPSDRFSAERTGGSVSTLTIQRTQQEDSAVYLCVSSSGQGVEMDYTFGSGTRLTVV.

This clonotype has only a few counts. The chain employs TRBV12-3 or TRBV12-4 and TRBJ1-1; D is ambiguous. Trimming cost V 2 bases and J 3 bases, with 10 bases left between them. This CDR3 region has 14 residues. In DNA, the CDR3 is TGTGCCAGCAGTTTAATCCCCGCGGACACTGAAGCTTTCTTT. This sequence encodes CASSLIPADTEAFF.

The chain carries TRBV2 and TRBJ1-5; D unclear. V was clipped by 3 bases and J by 9 bases, with 15 bases between them. The length of the CDR3 is 14 residues. CDR1 is SNHLY and CDR2 is FYNNEI in the germline V gene. The CDR3, as DNA: TGTGCCAGCAGTGATCCGCTCCGTCAGCCGCCCCAGCATTTT. It yields the protein CASSDPLRQPPQHF.